This is a list of T cell receptor beta chains from one sample in a study of early T cells in non-severe SARS-CoV-2 infection. TCRdb recomputed calls from the 5' RACE reads with MiXCR, one row per CDR3 protein. The sample consists of tens of thousands of distinct CDR3 sequences, roughly 9.2% of them appearing once. The sample consisted of whole blood. Receptor source: an adult who was a healthcare worker with PCR-confirmed SARS-CoV-2 infection or an uninfected control (not recorded which). Each CDR3 is given with its conserved first and last residue. A D gene is named only where the DNA matches it firmly. Size is omitted from some rows. Given values are once, few, many or a class for expanded clones.

V	size	J	D	DNA	CDR3
TRBV7-2	many	TRBJ2-1	NA	TGTGCCAGCAGCCCTACTCGTGGGAGTTACAATGAGCAGTTCTTC	CASSPTRGSYNEQFF
TRBV4-2	many	TRBJ2-5	NA	TGTGCCAGCAGCCAAGGCCGGGGATTCCAAGAGACCCAGTACTTC	CASSQGRGFQETQYF
TRBV7-2	NA	TRBJ1-6	NA	TGTGCCAGCAGCTTAGCGGGGGCAGCCCTCCACTTT	CASSLAGAALHF
TRBV12-3/TRBV12-4	many	TRBJ2-5	NA	TGTGCCAGCACCCCCTCTCGGTTTGAGACCCAGTACTTC	CASTPSRFETQYF
TRBV7-8	many	TRBJ2-5	NA	TGTGCCAGCATTCCCGGGGACCAAGAGACCCAGTACTTC	CASIPGDQETQYF
TRBV6-2/TRBV6-3	few	TRBJ1-2	NA	TGTGCCAGCTGCGAATGGAAACAAGGCCGGGATGGCTACACCTTC	CASCEWKQGRDGYTF
TRBV7-9	many	TRBJ1-5	TRBD1	TGTGCCAGCAGCTTATCAGGACAGGGGAATCAGCCCCAGCATTTT	CASSLSGQGNQPQHF
TRBV19	many	TRBJ2-7	TRBD2	TGTGCCAGTAGTGACCGACTAGCGGTCTCCTACGAGCAGTACTTC	CASSDRLAVSYEQYF
TRBV6-2/TRBV6-3	many	TRBJ1-2	NA	TGTGCCAGCAGACCAGTCAACAGGGTTGGCTACACCTTC	CASRPVNRVGYTF
TRBV4-1	few	TRBJ2-4	TRBD1	TGCGCCAGCAGCCAAGAAGGACAGGGAACAGTAGCCAAAAACATTCAGTACTTC	CASSQEGQGTVAKNIQYF
TRBV9	few	TRBJ1-5	TRBD1	TGTGCCAGCAGCGTAGCCGGACAGGAGAATCAGCCCCAGCATTTT	CASSVAGQENQPQHF
TRBV19	few	TRBJ2-3	NA	TGTGCCAGTAGTATTACCGGGCGCACAGATACGCAGTATTTT	CASSITGRTDTQYF
TRBV5-4	NA	TRBJ1-2	NA	TGTGCCAGCAGAGCACCCCAGCGGTATGGCTACACCTTC	CASRAPQRYGYTF
TRBV9	many	TRBJ2-7	NA	TGTGCCAGCAGCCCAGGGGGGGTTGACTACGAGCAGTACTTC	CASSPGGVDYEQYF
TRBV12-3/TRBV12-4	NA	TRBJ1-5	TRBD1	TGTGCCAGCAGATTGACAGGGCGAGGCAATCAGCCCCAGCATTTT	CASRLTGRGNQPQHF
TRBV27	few	TRBJ1-5	TRBD1	TGTGCCAGCAGTTCGGGACAGGGGGGGTATAGCAATCAGCCCCAGCATTTT	CASSSGQGGYSNQPQHF
TRBV29-1	many	TRBJ2-3	TRBD2	TGCAGCGTTGGGCCGGGACTAGCGGGCACAGATACGCAGTATTTT	CSVGPGLAGTDTQYF
TRBV7-3	few	TRBJ1-3	NA	TGTGCCAGCAGCTTAAGTGCGGGTCCTGGAAACACCATATATTTT	CASSLSAGPGNTIYF
TRBV19	NA	TRBJ2-6	NA	TGTGCCAGTAGTATAAAACACTCTGGGGCCAACGTCCTGACTTTC	CASSIKHSGANVLTF
TRBV2	many	TRBJ1-1	NA	TGTGCCAGCAGTGATCTCGTGAACACTGAAGCTTTCTTT	CASSDLVNTEAFF
TRBV11-2	many	TRBJ2-3	TRBD1	TGTGCCAGCAGCCGTGAGGGGGCCGACACAGATACGCAGTATTTT	CASSREGADTDTQYF
TRBV20-1	many	TRBJ1-4	NA	TGCAGTGCTAGAGGTCGGGATGATCTGTTTTTT	CSARGRDDLFF
TRBV6-1	many	TRBJ1-4	TRBD1	TGTGCCAGCAGTCACAGGGGGCATTTGGAAAAACTGTTTTTT	CASSHRGHLEKLFF
TRBV7-2	NA	TRBJ2-3	TRBD2	TGTGCCAGCAGCTTCGGCGGGGGGCAAGGAGATACGCAGTATTTT	CASSFGGGQGDTQYF
TRBV7-3	NA	TRBJ2-3	TRBD1	TGTGCCAGCAGCTCCGGGACAGGGCGCACGGATACGCAGTATTTT	CASSSGTGRTDTQYF
TRBV7-9	few	TRBJ1-5	NA	TGTGCCAGCAGCTTTGAGGGGTCCAATCAGCCCCAGCATTTT	CASSFEGSNQPQHF
TRBV5-1	many	TRBJ2-1	TRBD2	TGCGCCAGCAGCTTGGCACTAGCGGGGGGCCGCCTCTACAATGAGCAGTTCTTC	CASSLALAGGRLYNEQFF
TRBV20-1	many	TRBJ2-3	TRBD2	TGCAGTGCTAGAGATGAGACTAGCGGGGGTACTAGCACAGATACGCAGTATTTT	CSARDETSGGTSTDTQYF
TRBV6-5	many	TRBJ2-1	NA	TGTGCCAGCAGTTTACAGGGCCTTATACCCAACAATGAGCAGTTCTTC	CASSLQGLIPNNEQFF
TRBV29-1	many	TRBJ2-2	NA	TGCAGCGTTGAGTATCAGACCGGGGAGCTGTTTTTT	CSVEYQTGELFF
TRBV20-1	NA	TRBJ2-7	NA	TGCAGTGCTAGAGTTGGGACCCCCTACGAGCAGTACTTC	CSARVGTPYEQYF
TRBV12-3/TRBV12-4	many	TRBJ2-3	NA	TGTGCCAGCAGTACCGGGACCGCAGGGACAGATACGCAGTATTTT	CASSTGTAGTDTQYF
TRBV29-1	NA	TRBJ2-7	TRBD1	TGCAGCGTTGGGACAGGTGAATCCTACGAGCAGTACTTC	CSVGTGESYEQYF
TRBV3-1	many	TRBJ2-1	NA	TGTGCCAGCAGCCCTAACAGAGATTATGAGCAGTTCTTC	CASSPNRDYEQFF
TRBV19	many	TRBJ2-2	TRBD2	TGTGCCAGTAGTATCGGAGCGGGGGGAGGCACCGGGGAGCTGTTTTTT	CASSIGAGGGTGELFF
TRBV3-1	many	TRBJ2-1	NA	TGTGCCAGCAGCCAAGGAGGGGGGCCTCTTTTAAGCAATGAGCAGTTCTTC	CASSQGGGPLLSNEQFF
TRBV4-2	many	TRBJ2-3	TRBD2	TGTGCCAGCAGCCAAGACCCAGCGGGGGGTAGCGAAGATACGCAGTATTTT	CASSQDPAGGSEDTQYF
TRBV19	many	TRBJ2-7	TRBD2	TGTGCCAGTAAGGGGACTAGCGCTGCCTACGAGCAGTACTTC	CASKGTSAAYEQYF
TRBV24-1	NA	TRBJ1-5	NA	TGTGCCACCAGTGGAGACGGAGCTGGGGGGCTCCAGCATTTT	CATSGDGAGGLQHF
TRBV27	many	TRBJ1-6	TRBD1	TGTGCCAGCAGCGATACAGGGGTCTCCTATAATTCACCCCTCCACTTT	CASSDTGVSYNSPLHF
TRBV7-2	many	TRBJ1-1	NA	TGTGCCAGCACCTTCCGGGGGCTCAACACTGAAGCTTTCTTT	CASTFRGLNTEAFF
TRBV20-1	many	TRBJ2-3	NA	TGCAGTGCCCCGAACGGGGCAGATACGCAGTATTTT	CSAPNGADTQYF
TRBV5-4	many	TRBJ2-7	NA	TGTGCCAGCAGCTCCGGGGCCCAAGCCTACGAGCAGTACTTC	CASSSGAQAYEQYF
TRBV7-6	many	TRBJ2-7	NA	TGTGCCAGCAGCCGACTAGACGTAAGACAGATTTTCTCCTACGAGCAGTACTTC	CASSRLDVRQIFSYEQYF
TRBV7-9	many	TRBJ1-2	NA	TGTGCCAGCAGCTTAGAAGGTTCCAGAATCTATGGCTACACCTTC	CASSLEGSRIYGYTF